Each of the 17 T cell receptor beta chains below was sequenced from the same sample in a study of T cell responses to AZD1222 COVID-19 vaccine. Here immunoSEQ multiplex PCR was the method, and the copy in TCRdb shows in-frame clones only, minus some. This table has more than 95,000 clones, roughly 90% appearing once. The sample in question was peripheral blood, obtained on day 0 of MenACWY control vaccination. These receptors all come from an adult in good health.

The chain links TRBV2 to TRBJ2-3; 8 bases align to TRBD2. The germline V gene encodes CDR1 SNHLY and CDR2 FYNNEI. V lost 8 bases and J lost 1; bases outside the gene matches: 14. CDR3 size: 17 residues. The CDR3 spells CASGVGRGYRGTDTQYF. DNA of the CDR3: TGTGCCAGCGGGGTCGGGAGGGGATACCGGGGCACAGATACGCAGTATTTT.

This chain joins TRBV3-1 (or the pseudogene TRBV3-2) and TRBJ1-6; D is unclear. The CDR3 has 13 amino acids. The V end lost 3 bases, the J end lost 10 bases, and 10 bases lay between the germline ends. Per the germline V gene, CDR1 is LGHDT and CDR2 is YNNKEL (reference sequence). The DNA for the CDR3 is TGTGCCAGCAGCCAGAACGCCGCCTCACCCCTCCACTTT. The encoded protein is CASSQNAASPLHF.

The chain links TRBV19 to TRBJ2-1; the match to TRBD1 covers 7 bases. The CDR3 is 14 amino acids. Germline V gene lookup returns CDR1 LNHDA and CDR2 SQIVND (reference sequence). V dropped 5 bases and J dropped 5; count of bases not matched to a gene: 6. The chain's CDR3 is CASSDRDGHNEQFF. The CDR3, as DNA: TGTGCCAGTAGTGACAGGGATGGTCACAATGAGCAGTTCTTC.

The V and J genes are TRBV11-2 and TRBJ2-7; 10 nucleotides line up with TRBD1. The ends lost 6 bases at V and 0 bases at J; junction bases unmatched: 5. The germline V gene encodes CDR1 SGHAT and CDR2 FQNNGV. CDR3 length: 15 residues. CDR3 nucleotide sequence: TGTGCCAGCAGATGGGGACAGGGGTCCTCCTACGAGCAGTACTTC. Protein product: CASRWGQGSSYEQYF.

This chain joins TRBV7-8 and TRBJ2-2; 10 nucleotides align to TRBD2. V shed 2 bases and J 7 bases; nucleotides not matched to a gene: 7. Germline V lookup: CDR1 SGHVS, CDR2 FQNEAQ. The CDR3 has 16 amino acids. Here the CDR3 reads CASSLRASGSGGELFF. CDR3 in DNA: TGTGCCAGCAGCTTAAGAGCTAGCGGGAGTGGCGGGGAGCTGTTTTTT.

V is TRBV7-2 and J is TRBJ1-5; D ambiguous. Trimming removed 5 bases at V and 7 bases at J, with 15 bases between. CDR1 and CDR2 (germline): SGHTA, FQGNSA. This CDR3 contains 14 residues. CDR3 amino acids: CASSPLDSGQPQHF. In DNA form, the CDR3 reads TGTGCCAGCAGCCCGTTAGACTCCGGCCAGCCCCAGCATTTT.

The gene calls are TRBV30 and TRBJ2-1, with 14 positions matching TRBD2. In germline, CDR1 is GTSNPN, CDR2 SVGIG (reference sequence). With 6 bases clipped from V and 5 bases from J, the junction kept 3 bases outside the gene matches. This CDR3 region has 14 residues. The CDR3: CACRLAGGHNEQFF. The CDR3, as DNA: TGTGCCTGTCGACTAGCGGGAGGGCACAATGAGCAGTTCTTC.

V gene TRBV5-4 combines with J gene TRBJ2-3, with D unclear. V was shortened by 2 bases and J by 1 base, with 11 bases between the two germline ends. Germline loops: CDR1 SGHNT, CDR2 YYREEE (reference sequence). This CDR3 is built from 15 residues. In DNA form, the CDR3 reads TGTGCCAGCAGCTTAGGGCACACTGGCACAGATACGCAGTATTTT. Translation: CASSLGHTGTDTQYF.

The chain employs TRBV10-3 and TRBJ1-1, with 10 bases aligning to TRBD1. In germline, CDR1 is ENHRY, CDR2 SYGVKD. The CDR3 covers 17 residues. With V trimmed by 6 bases and J by 0 bases, 10 bases remained unmatched. This CDR3 reads CAISGVGTGALNTEAFF. In DNA form, the CDR3 reads TGTGCCATCAGCGGAGTTGGGACAGGGGCGTTGAACACTGAAGCTTTCTTT.

V is TRBV7-6 and J is TRBJ1-3, with D possibly being TRBD1 (6 bases). The CDR3 spans 17 residues. CDR1 is SGHVS and CDR2 is FNYEAQ in the germline V gene. The V end lost 1 base, the J end lost 2 bases, and 15 bases lay between the germline ends. CDR3 nucleotide sequence: TGTGCCAGCAGCTTAGTTTCCGGACAGACTCCTGGAAACACCATATATTTT. Encoded protein: CASSLVSGQTPGNTIYF.

The chain combines TRBV6-2 or TRBV6-3 with TRBJ2-7, with TRBD2 matching over 13 bases. The ends lost 4 bases at V and 1 base at J; junction bases unmatched: 10. The CDR3 covers 18 residues. Germline-derived CDR1 and CDR2 are MNHEY and SVGEGT. The CDR3 DNA sequence: TGTGCCAGCAGTTCTGAGACTAGCGGGAGGTCCCCATCCTACGAGCAGTACTTC. It is translated as CASSSETSGRSPSYEQYF.

This chain uses TRBV30 with TRBJ1-5, with 9 bases matching TRBD1. V lost 2 bases to trimming and J lost 2 bases; unmatched junction nucleotides: 7. CDR3 length: 16 amino acids. Germline CDR1 GTSNPN, CDR2 SVGIG (reference sequence). In nucleotides, the CDR3 is TGTGCCTGGAGTACAACAGGGGGCTCTGGCAATCAGCCCCAGCATTTT. Protein product: CAWSTTGGSGNQPQHF.

V gene TRBV10-3 combines with J gene TRBJ2-3, with a weak D call TRBD2 (6 bases). The CDR3 length is 12 residues. V was trimmed by 4 bases and J by 6 bases, leaving 8 bases between them. Germline V gives CDR1 ENHRY, CDR2 SYGVKD. The CDR3 nucleotides are TGTGCCATCAGTGGGGAGGATGATACGCAGTATTTT. It codes for CAISGEDDTQYF.

CDR3 in amino acids: CASNIGGNQETQYF. CDR3 DNA sequence: TGTGCCAGCAATATTGGCGGGAACCAAGAGACCCAGTACTTC. The rearrangement joins TRBV7-2 to TRBJ2-5; perhaps TRBD2 as D (6 bases). Germline loops: CDR1 SGHTA, CDR2 FQGNSA. The germline V and J ends were trimmed by 7 bases and 0 bases, with 12 bases remaining between them. This CDR3 spans 14 amino acids.

The rearrangement links TRBV7-8 to TRBJ2-5; possible D gene TRBD1, 5 bases. The CDR3 has 14 amino acids. V lost 2 bases to trimming and J lost 2 bases, with 9 bases between them. Germline values: CDR1 SGHVS, CDR2 FQNEAQ. CDR3 sequence reads: CASSLPDRQETQYF. The CDR3 region has the DNA TGTGCCAGCAGCTTACCTGACAGACAAGAGACCCAGTACTTC.

The rearrangement links TRBV11-2 to TRBJ2-5; D perhaps matches TRBD2 (6 bases). This CDR3 region has 11 residues. V was trimmed by 4 bases and J by 13 bases, leaving 13 bases between them. The germline CDR1 and CDR2 sequences are SGHAT and FQNNGV. As DNA, the CDR3 is TGTGCCAGCAGCTCCCGACTAGAACGGTACTTC. Translation gives CASSSRLERYF.

The chain is built from TRBV7-9 and TRBJ2-1, with 12 bases fitting TRBD2. Trimming took 1 base from V and 3 from J; bases not matched to a gene: 10. Germline lookup yields CDR1 SEHNR and CDR2 FQNEAQ (reference sequence). The CDR3 has 19 residues. Written as DNA, the CDR3 is TGTGCCAGCAGCTTAGGTGAACTTTCGACTAGCGGGAGCTACAATGAGCAGTTCTTC. This gives the protein CASSLGELSTSGSYNEQFF.